The entry that follows covers one T cell receptor (beta chain) sequence. No antigen is known for it. The sample comes from a study of T-cell reconstitution after alpha-beta-depleted transplantation in children. The CDR3 length is 14 residues. Germline values: CDR1 SQVTM, CDR2 ANQGSEA. V lost 4 bases to trimming and J lost 5 bases; unmatched junction nucleotides: 8. Study-wide results and caveats: One year post-transplant, T-cell counts and diversity were largely derived from T cells produced anew. Several hundred graft clones that had expanded were reportedly the source of alpha-beta T cells about two months after transplant. Some patients' high day-60 TCRbeta diversity was traced to surviving recipient T cells and thymic progenitors.

It was with unique molecular identifiers that the TCRbeta library was prepared. TCRdb re-derived calls from the PCR reads in MiXCR, one entry per CDR3 protein. The table lists around 490,000 distinct CDR3 sequences, about an eighth of them singletons. This specimen consisted of PBMCs, mostly from graft donor cells, obtained 180 days after TCRalphabeta/CD19-depleted stem cell transplant. This chain connects TRBV29-1 to TRBJ2-3; 8 bases align to TRBD2. This clonotype originated in a female patient aged 2-15 years who had a stem cell transplant for aplastic anemia, so the T cells may come from the graft donor. This chain's CDR3 is CSVVLAGLEDTQYF. The CDR3 region has the DNA TGCAGCGTTGTCCTAGCGGGTTTGGAAGATACGCAGTATTTT.